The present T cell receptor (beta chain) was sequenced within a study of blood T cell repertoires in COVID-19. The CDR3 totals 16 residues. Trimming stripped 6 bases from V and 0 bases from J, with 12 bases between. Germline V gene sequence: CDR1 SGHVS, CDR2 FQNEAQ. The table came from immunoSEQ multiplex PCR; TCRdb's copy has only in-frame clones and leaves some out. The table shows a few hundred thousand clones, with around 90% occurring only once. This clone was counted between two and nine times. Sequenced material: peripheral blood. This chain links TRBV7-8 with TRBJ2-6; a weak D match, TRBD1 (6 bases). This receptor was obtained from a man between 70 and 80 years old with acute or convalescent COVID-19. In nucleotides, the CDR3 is TGTGCCAGCAGGACACAGGGCCCCTCTGGGGCCAACGTCCTGACTTTC. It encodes CASRTQGPSGANVLTF.